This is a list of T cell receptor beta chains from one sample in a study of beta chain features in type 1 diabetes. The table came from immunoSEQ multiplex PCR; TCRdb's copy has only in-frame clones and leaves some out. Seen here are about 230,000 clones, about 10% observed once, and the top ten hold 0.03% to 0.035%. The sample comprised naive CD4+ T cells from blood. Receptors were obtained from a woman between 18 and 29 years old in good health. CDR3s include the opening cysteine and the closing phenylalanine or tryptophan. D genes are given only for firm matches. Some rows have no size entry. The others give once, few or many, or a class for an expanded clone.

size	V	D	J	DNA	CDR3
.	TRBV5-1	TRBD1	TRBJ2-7	TGCGCCAGCAGTCGGGACAGGGGAGAGGCAGAGCAGTACTTC	CASSRDRGEAEQYF
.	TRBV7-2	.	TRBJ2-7	TGTGCCAGCAACCACGGCTGGGGCAGGGAAACCTACGAGCAGTACTTC	CASNHGWGRETYEQYF
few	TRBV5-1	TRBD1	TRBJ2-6	TGCGCCAGCAGCGTCGGGACAGACTCTGGGGCCAACGTCCTGACTTTC	CASSVGTDSGANVLTF
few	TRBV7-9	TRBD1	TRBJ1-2	TGTGCCAGCAGTTCCTTAACAGGGGACTATGGCTACACCTTC	CASSSLTGDYGYTF
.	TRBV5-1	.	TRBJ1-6	TGCGCCAGCAGCCAAACCCCATCACAAGGAGGGAGTTCACCCCTCCACTTT	CASSQTPSQGGSSPLHF
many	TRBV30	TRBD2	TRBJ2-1	TGTGCCTGGAGTCCGGGAGGGTACAATGAGCAGTTCTTC	CAWSPGGYNEQFF
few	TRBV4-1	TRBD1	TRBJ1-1	TGCGCCAGCAGCTCTCCTTCGCTCAGGGACAGGGACACTGAAGCTTTCTTT	CASSSPSLRDRDTEAFF
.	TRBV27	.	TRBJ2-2	TGTGCCAGCAGTTTAGGCGGTATCGGGGAGCTGTTTTTT	CASSLGGIGELFF
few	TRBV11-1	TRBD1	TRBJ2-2	TGTGCCAGCAGCTTAGCGGGACAGGGGACCACCGGGGAGCTGTTTTTT	CASSLAGQGTTGELFF
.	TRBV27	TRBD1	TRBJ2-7	TGTGCCAGCAGTTTAACAGGGGACAACGAGCAGTACTTC	CASSLTGDNEQYF
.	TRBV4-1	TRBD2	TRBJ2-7	TGCGCCAGCGCTCGGACTAGCGGGAGTTCTCCCTACGAGCAGTACTTC	CASARTSGSSPYEQYF
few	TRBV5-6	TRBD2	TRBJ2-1	TGTGCCAGCAGCGACGGGTTGTGGGCGGGAGGGCCGTACAATGAGCAGTTCTTC	CASSDGLWAGGPYNEQFF
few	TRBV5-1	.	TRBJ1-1	TGCGCCAGCAGCTTGCGAGGTTGGAACACTGAAGCTTTCTTT	CASSLRGWNTEAFF
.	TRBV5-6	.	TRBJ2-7	TGTGCCAGCAGCTTTATCAGGGGCGACGAGCAGTACTTC	CASSFIRGDEQYF
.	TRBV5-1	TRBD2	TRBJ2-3	TGCGCCAGCAGCCCCGCAGCGGGAGGGCTTGGCACAGATACGCAGTATTTT	CASSPAAGGLGTDTQYF
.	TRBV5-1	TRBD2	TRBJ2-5	TGCGCCAGCAGCCAGGCTTCAGCGGGACGTGGAGAGCAGTACTTC	CASSQASAGRGEQYF
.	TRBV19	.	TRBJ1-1	TGTGCCAGTAGTATAGACAGGGGGAACACTGAAGCTTTCTTT	CASSIDRGNTEAFF
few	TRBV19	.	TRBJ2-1	TGTGCCAGTAGTATTAGACAGGACAATGAGCAGTTCTTC	CASSIRQDNEQFF
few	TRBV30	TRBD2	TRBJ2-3	TGTGCCTGGAGTCTAGCGGGGGGGAGCACAGATACGCAGTATTTT	CAWSLAGGSTDTQYF
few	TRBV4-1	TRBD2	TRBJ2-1	TGCGCCAGCAGCCTGGGGACTAGCGGGAGTAACTACAATGAGCAGTTCTTC	CASSLGTSGSNYNEQFF
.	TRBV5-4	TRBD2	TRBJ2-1	TGTGCCAGCAGCCGCGATAGCGGGGGGGCAGGGGAGCAGTTCTTC	CASSRDSGGAGEQFF
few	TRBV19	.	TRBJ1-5	TGTGCCAGTAGGGAGGGGGGGGGAAATCAGCCCCAGCATTTT	CASREGGGNQPQHF
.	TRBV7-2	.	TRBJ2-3	TGTGCCAGCAGCCCCGGGAGTTCCCGACGCACAGATACGCAGTATTTT	CASSPGSSRRTDTQYF
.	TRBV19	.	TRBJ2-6	TGTGCCAGTAGTATAAAATCGACGGCGGGAGCCAACGTCCTGACTTTC	CASSIKSTAGANVLTF
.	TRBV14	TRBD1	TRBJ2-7	TGTGCCAGCAGCCAAGATCTGGGACAGCCCTACGAGCAGTACTTC	CASSQDLGQPYEQYF
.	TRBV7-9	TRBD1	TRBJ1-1	TGTGCCAGCAGCTTAGCATCAGGGGGTAACACTGAAGCTTTCTTT	CASSLASGGNTEAFF
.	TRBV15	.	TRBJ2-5	TGTGCCACCAGCAATAAGGGAGGGGGCCAAGAGACCCAGTACTTC	CATSNKGGGQETQYF
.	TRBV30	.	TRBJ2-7	TGTGCCTGGGGGGGTAGCGGCTACGAGCAGTACTTC	CAWGGSGYEQYF
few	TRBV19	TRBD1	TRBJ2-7	TGTGCCAGTAGTCCCGGACAGGCGAACTACGAGCAGTACTTC	CASSPGQANYEQYF
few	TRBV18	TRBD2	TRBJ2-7	TGTGCCAGCTCACCAGGGGGGGGTGTACCCTACGAGCAGTACTTC	CASSPGGGVPYEQYF
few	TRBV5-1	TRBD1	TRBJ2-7	TGCGCCAGCAGCTTGCAGGGACAGGGGGATGGCGAGCAGTACTTC	CASSLQGQGDGEQYF
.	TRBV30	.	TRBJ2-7	TGTGCCTGGAGTGGGCGGATTCGCTCCTACGAGCAGTACTTC	CAWSGRIRSYEQYF
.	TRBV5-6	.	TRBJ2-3	TGTGCCAGCAGACCCTCGGGTCGCTTAACAGATACGCAGTATTTT	CASRPSGRLTDTQYF
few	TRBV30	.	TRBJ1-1	TGTGCCTGGAGTGTACTCTCTTGGCAGAGACAGAACACTGAAGCTTTCTTT	CAWSVLSWQRQNTEAFF
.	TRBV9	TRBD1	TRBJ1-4	TGTGCCAGCAACAAACAGGGGGCCAATGAAAAACTGTTTTTT	CASNKQGANEKLFF
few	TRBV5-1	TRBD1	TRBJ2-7	TGCGCCAGCAGCACGACAGGGGTCTCCTACGAGCAGTACTTC	CASSTTGVSYEQYF
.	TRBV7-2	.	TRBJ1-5	TGTGCCAGCAGCGTGAGGACAGGCAATCAGCCCCAGCATTTT	CASSVRTGNQPQHF
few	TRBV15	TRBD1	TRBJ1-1	TGTGCCACCAGCAGACGGGACAGGGGTATGGACACTGAAGCTTTCTTT	CATSRRDRGMDTEAFF
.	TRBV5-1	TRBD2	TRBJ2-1	TGCGCCAGCAGCTTGGTGACGGGGGGGCCGGGTGAGCAGTTCTTC	CASSLVTGGPGEQFF
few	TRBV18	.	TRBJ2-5	TGTGCCAGCTCACCAGTCGGTCTGGCGGAAGAGACCCAGTACTTC	CASSPVGLAEETQYF
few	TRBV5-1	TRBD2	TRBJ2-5	TGCGCCAGCAGCTTGGCAGGACTAGCCCTCCAAGAGACCCAGTACTTC	CASSLAGLALQETQYF
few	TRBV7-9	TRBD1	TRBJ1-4	TGTGCCAGCAGCTCGGGACAGGGAGGTGGTTGGGATGAAAAACTGTTTTTT	CASSSGQGGGWDEKLFF
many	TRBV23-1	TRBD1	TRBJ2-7	TGCGCCAGCAGCCACGAGGGACAGAGCTCCTACGAGCAGTACTTC	CASSHEGQSSYEQYF
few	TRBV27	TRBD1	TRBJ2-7	TGTGCCAGCAGTGGCCGGGACAGGGGGCCCCGGTACTTC	CASSGRDRGPRYF
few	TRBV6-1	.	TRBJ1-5	TGTGCCAGCATAGGACCCGAGGGACAGCCCCAGCATTTT	CASIGPEGQPQHF
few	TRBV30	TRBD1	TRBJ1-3	TGTGCCTGGAGTGCGGGAGGGGGCTCCTCTGGAAACACCATATATTTT	CAWSAGGGSSGNTIYF
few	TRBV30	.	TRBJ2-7	TGTGCCTGGATTACGGGCTACGAGCAGTACTTC	CAWITGYEQYF
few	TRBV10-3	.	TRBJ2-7	TGTGCCATCAGCCCTGATTCCTACGAGCAGTACTTC	CAISPDSYEQYF
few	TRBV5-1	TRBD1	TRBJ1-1	TGCGCCAGCGGACCGACAGGGATGAACACTGAAGCTTTCTTT	CASGPTGMNTEAFF
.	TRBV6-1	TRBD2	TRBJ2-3	TGTGCCAGCACCTACAAAGCGGGAGGGCCGGATACGCAGTATTTT	CASTYKAGGPDTQYF
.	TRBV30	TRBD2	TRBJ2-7	TGTGCCTGGAGCCGGGGGGGAAAAACCTACGAGCAGTACTTC	CAWSRGGKTYEQYF